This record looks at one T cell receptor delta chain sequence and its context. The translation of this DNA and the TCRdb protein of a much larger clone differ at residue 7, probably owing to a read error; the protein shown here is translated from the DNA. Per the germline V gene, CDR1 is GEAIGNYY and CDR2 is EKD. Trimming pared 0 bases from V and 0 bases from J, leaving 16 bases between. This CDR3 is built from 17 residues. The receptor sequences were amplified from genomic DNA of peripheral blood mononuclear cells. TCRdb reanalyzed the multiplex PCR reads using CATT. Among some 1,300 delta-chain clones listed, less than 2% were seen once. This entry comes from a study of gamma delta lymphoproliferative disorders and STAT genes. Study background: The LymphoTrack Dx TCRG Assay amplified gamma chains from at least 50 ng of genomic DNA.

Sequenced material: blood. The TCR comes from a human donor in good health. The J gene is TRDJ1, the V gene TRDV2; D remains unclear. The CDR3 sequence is CACDTVETESNTDKLIF. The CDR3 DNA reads TGTGCCTGTGACACCGTAGAGACCGAATCCAACACCGATAAACTCATCTTT.